These 12 T cell receptor beta chains originate from one sample sequenced in a study of CD8 T cells in ankylosing spondylitis. TCRdb passed the 5' RACE reads through MiXCR, listing each CDR3 protein once. This sample carries around 150,000 distinct CDR3 sequences, about 7% of them seen once, and the ten largest clones take around 12%. Material: blood, either unsorted or a sorted T cell fraction (not recorded which). The source is a female donor with ankylosing spondylitis or in good health (not recorded which).

This clonotype was recorded many times. This chain links TRBV7-2 with TRBJ2-3; D ambiguous. Germline values: CDR1 SGHTA, CDR2 FQGNSA. The CDR3 is 13 amino acids. V gave up 0 bases and J gave up 6 bases, with 7 bases separating them. The chain's CDR3 is CASSLAYKDTQYF. CDR3 sequence (DNA): TGTGCCAGCAGCTTAGCGTATAAGGATACGCAGTATTTT.

This clonotype was counted many times. This chain uses TRBV7-2 with TRBJ1-1, with 8 bases lining up with TRBD1. V dropped 6 bases and J dropped 5; count of bases not matched to a gene: 5. The CDR3 covers 13 residues. Per the germline V gene, CDR1 is SGHTA and CDR2 is FQGNSA. The CDR3 here is CASRRTGRTEAFF. The DNA of the CDR3 is TGTGCCAGCAGGAGGACAGGGCGGACTGAAGCTTTCTTT.

This clonotype has at least ten counts. The V and J genes are TRBV29-1 and TRBJ1-2; D not resolved. The V end lost 6 bases, the J end lost 7 bases, and 15 bases lay between the germline ends. Germline V gives CDR1 SQVTM, CDR2 ANQGSEA. This CDR3 has 12 residues. The CDR3 spells CSVADTGGGYTF. The CDR3 DNA reads TGCAGCGTGGCAGACACCGGTGGTGGCTACACCTTC.

The DNA of the CDR3 is TGTGCCAGCAGCTTTTACGGGAGCTCTGGAAACACCATATATTTT. It specifies CASSFYGSSGNTIYF. The V gene is TRBV7-2, the J gene TRBJ1-3, with no clear D. The V and J ends lost 3 bases and 0 bases respectively, with 9 bases between them. Per germline, CDR1 SGHTA and CDR2 FQGNSA. The CDR3 totals 15 residues.

This clonotype was observed at least ten times. The chain joins TRBV6-1 to TRBJ2-6, with a weak D call TRBD2 (6 bases). Trimming pared 6 bases from V and 0 bases from J, leaving 15 bases between. Germline V gene sequence: CDR1 MNHNS, CDR2 SASEGT. The CDR3 spans 17 residues. The CDR3 DNA is TGTGCCAGCAGGTCCGGGACTTCTTTCTCTGGGGCCAACGTCCTGACTTTC. It yields the protein CASRSGTSFSGANVLTF.

This clonotype was counted ten times or more. The rearrangement links TRBV28 to TRBJ2-7, with 7 positions matching TRBD2. With V trimmed by 6 bases and J by 1 base, 9 bases remained unmatched. This CDR3 spans 15 amino acids. CDR1 is MDHEN and CDR2 is SYDVKM in the germline V gene. The CDR3 bases are TGTGCCAGCAGCCCTAGCGGCTACCTATCCTACGAGCAGTACTTC. Translating it yields CASSPSGYLSYEQYF.

The chain uses TRBV20-1 and TRBJ2-5; the D is unclear. Germline CDR1 and CDR2: DFQATT and SNEGSKA (reference sequence). V lost 7 bases and J lost 5, with 14 bases in between. This CDR3 spans 12 amino acids. The CDR3 spells CSVGVVRETQYF. The DNA of the CDR3 is TGCAGTGTAGGAGTGGTCAGGGAGACCCAGTACTTC.

This clonotype was recorded at least ten times. The J gene is TRBJ2-1, the V gene TRBV12-3 or TRBV12-4, with TRBD2 matching 10 bases. The V and J ends lost 6 bases and 4 bases, in that order; junction bases with no gene match: 6. The CDR3 totals 15 residues. CDR3 sequence (DNA): TGTGCCAGCAGCCGAGGACTAGCGGCTTACAATGAGCAGTTCTTC. The encoded protein is CASSRGLAAYNEQFF.

This clonotype was seen many times. The V and J genes are TRBV7-9 and TRBJ1-1; TRBD1 might be the D (6 bases). Trimming left V 1 base short and J 6 bases short, with 12 bases between. The CDR3 sequence is 14 residues long. Germline V lookup: CDR1 SEHNR, CDR2 FQNEAQ (reference sequence). CDR3 nucleotides: TGTGCCAGCAGCTTAGAGGGGGGTAACGCTGAAGCTTTCTTT. This translates into CASSLEGGNAEAFF.

The chain recombines TRBV3-1 with TRBJ2-3; D is uncertain. Germline CDR1 and CDR2: LGHDT and YNNKEL (reference sequence). The CDR3 covers 14 residues. V was clipped by 3 bases and J by 8 bases, with 15 bases between them. The CDR3 DNA is TGTGCCAGCAGCCACCTGAAAACCCAAGCTACGCAGTATTTT. It encodes CASSHLKTQATQYF.

There are many counts of this clonotype. The gene calls are TRBV27 and TRBJ1-5; TRBD1 agrees at 7 bases. The CDR3 contains 19 residues. The J segment lost 0 bases and the V segment lost 1 base, leaving 12 bases of the junction unmatched. Germline CDR1 reads MNHEY; CDR2 reads SMNVEV (reference sequence). The CDR3 bases are TGTGCCAGCAGTTTATTGGTCCCCGGGACAGCTTATAGCAATCAGCCCCAGCATTTT. This sequence encodes CASSLLVPGTAYSNQPQHF.

This clonotype was found many times. The chain employs TRBV10-3 and TRBJ2-7; D is perhaps TRBD1 (6 bases). The CDR3 has 14 residues. With 7 bases removed from V and 5 bases from J, the gap between germline ends came to 18 bases. CDR1 and CDR2 from the germline V gene are ENHRY and SYGVKD. CDR3 nucleotide sequence: TGTGCCATCAAGGGGGTGACGCAGGGCCACGAGCAGTACTTC. Protein: CAIKGVTQGHEQYF.